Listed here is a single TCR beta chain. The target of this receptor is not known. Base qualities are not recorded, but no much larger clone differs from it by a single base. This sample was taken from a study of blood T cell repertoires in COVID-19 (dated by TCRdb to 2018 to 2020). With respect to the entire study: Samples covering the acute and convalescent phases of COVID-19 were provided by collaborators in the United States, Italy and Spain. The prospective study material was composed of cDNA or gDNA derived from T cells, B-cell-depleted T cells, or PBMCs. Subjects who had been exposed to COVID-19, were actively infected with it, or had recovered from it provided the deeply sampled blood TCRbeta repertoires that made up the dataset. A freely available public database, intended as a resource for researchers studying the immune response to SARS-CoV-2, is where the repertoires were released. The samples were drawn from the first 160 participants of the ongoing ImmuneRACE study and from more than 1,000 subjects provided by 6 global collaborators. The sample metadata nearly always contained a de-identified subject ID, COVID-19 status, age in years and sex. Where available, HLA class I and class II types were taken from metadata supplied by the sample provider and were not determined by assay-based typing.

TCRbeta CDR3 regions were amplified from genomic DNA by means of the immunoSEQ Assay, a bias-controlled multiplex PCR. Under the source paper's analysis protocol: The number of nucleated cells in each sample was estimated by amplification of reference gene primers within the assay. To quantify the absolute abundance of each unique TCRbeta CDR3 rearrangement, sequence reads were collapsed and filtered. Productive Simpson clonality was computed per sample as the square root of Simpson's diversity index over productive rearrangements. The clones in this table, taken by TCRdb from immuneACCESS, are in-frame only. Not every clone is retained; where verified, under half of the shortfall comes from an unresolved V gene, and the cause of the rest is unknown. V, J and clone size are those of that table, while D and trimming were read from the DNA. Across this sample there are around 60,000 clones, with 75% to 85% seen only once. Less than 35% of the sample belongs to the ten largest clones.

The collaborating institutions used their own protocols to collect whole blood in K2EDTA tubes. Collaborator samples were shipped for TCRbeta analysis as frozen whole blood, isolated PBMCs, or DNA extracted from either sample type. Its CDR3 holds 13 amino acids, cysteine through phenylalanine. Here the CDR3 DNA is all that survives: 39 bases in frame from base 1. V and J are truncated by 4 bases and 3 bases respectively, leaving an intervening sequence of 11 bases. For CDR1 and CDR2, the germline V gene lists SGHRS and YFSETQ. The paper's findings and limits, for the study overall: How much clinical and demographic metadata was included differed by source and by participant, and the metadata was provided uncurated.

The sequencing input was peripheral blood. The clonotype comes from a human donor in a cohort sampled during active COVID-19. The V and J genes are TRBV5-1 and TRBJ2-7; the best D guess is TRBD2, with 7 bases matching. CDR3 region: CASSGGAVYEQYF. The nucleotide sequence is TGCGCCAGCAGCGGGGGGGCCGTCTACGAGCAGTACTTC.